A single sample is the source of the 13 T cell receptor beta chains below, sequenced in a study of blood T cell repertoires in COVID-19. The assay was immunoSEQ multiplex PCR, and TCRdb's table has in-frame clones only and misses some. Counted here are tens of thousands of clones, more than 80% occurring once; the ten biggest clones make up about 4.8%. The material sequenced was peripheral blood. Receptor source: a woman of 80 years or more with active or convalescent COVID-19.

This clone has just a few counts. The chain has TRBV11-2 and TRBJ2-2; 11 nucleotides match TRBD2. The V segment lost 1 base and the J segment 4 bases; nucleotides outside the gene matches: 2. Germline V CDR1 and CDR2: SGHAT, FQNNGV. This CDR3 contains 16 residues. The CDR3 here is CASSLVLAGGTGELFF. As DNA, the CDR3 is TGTGCCAGCAGCTTAGTCCTAGCGGGAGGCACCGGGGAGCTGTTTTTT. The whole variable domain, remainder taken from reference TRBV11-2 and TRBJ2-2, is EAGVAQSPRYKIIEKRQSVAFWCNPISGHATLYWYQQILGQGPKLLIQFQNNGVVDDSQLPKDRFSAERLKGVDSTLKIQPAKLEDSAVYLCASSLVLAGGTGELFFGEGSRLTVL.

This chain uses TRBV7-2 with TRBJ2-5; D is undetermined. Trimming left V 1 base short and J 5 bases short, with 17 bases between. The CDR3 consists of 16 residues. Germline V lookup: CDR1 SGHTA, CDR2 FQGNSA. The CDR3 sequence is CASSLGTAAPAETQYF. The DNA for the CDR3 is TGTGCCAGCAGCTTAGGTACGGCGGCTCCCGCCGAGACCCAGTACTTC.

The table lists this clone with a count of one. This chain joins TRBV2 and TRBJ1-1; 9 nucleotides line up with TRBD1. The CDR3 has 14 amino acids. The V and J ends lost 9 bases and 4 bases, in that order; junction bases with no gene match: 9. Germline CDR1 SNHLY, CDR2 FYNNEI. The CDR3 DNA reads as TGTGCCAGTCGAAGACAGGGGGTGAGCACTGAAGCTTTCTTT. It codes for CASRRQGVSTEAFF.

This clone has a single count. The chain has TRBV30 and TRBJ1-2; D uncertain. Germline V gene lookup returns CDR1 GTSNPN and CDR2 SVGIG (reference sequence). The CDR3 runs to 14 residues. Trimming took 0 bases from V and 8 from J, leaving 16 bases between them. The CDR3: CAWSVFQTAEGYTF. For the CDR3, the DNA is TGTGCCTGGAGTGTTTTTCAGACTGCCGAAGGCTACACCTTC.

This clone has only one observation. The rearrangement links TRBV6-5 to TRBJ2-5, with a tentative D call TRBD2 (7 bases). This CDR3 is built from 15 residues. Germline V CDR1 and CDR2: MNHEY, SVGAGI. Deletions cut 5 bases from V and 4 bases from J, with 17 bases between. CDR3 sequence: CASSLEGGRTETQYF. In nucleotides, the CDR3 is TGTGCCAGCAGTCTCGAGGGGGGGCGCACAGAGACCCAGTACTTC.

This clone has just one count. The V call is TRBV28, the J call TRBJ1-3, with a possible D match to TRBD1 (6 bases). Germline V CDR1 and CDR2: MDHEN, SYDVKM. The germline V and J ends were trimmed by 2 bases and 2 bases, with 7 bases remaining between them. The CDR3 spans 14 residues. CDR3 coding DNA: TGTGCCAGCAGTTTACAGGGGACTGGAAACACCATATATTTT. Amino acids: CASSLQGTGNTIYF.

The chain employs TRBV6-5 and TRBJ2-3; perhaps TRBD2 as D (5 bases). The CDR3 spans 15 residues. Germline CDR1 MNHEY, CDR2 SVGAGI. V shed 8 bases and J shed 0 bases, with 15 bases lying between them. CDR3 DNA sequence: TGTGCCAGCGTAGGGTTACGCGGGAGCACAGATACGCAGTATTTT. This translates into CASVGLRGSTDTQYF.

Note on this clone: Other DNA sequences from this sample encode an identical CDR3 as well. This chain links TRBV20-1 with TRBJ2-5; 12 bases are a match to TRBD2. CDR1 and CDR2 (germline): DFQATT, SNEGSKA (reference sequence). Germline trimming cut 3 bases from V and 1 base from J; bases unmatched to any gene: 3. CDR3 length: 15 amino acids. The CDR3 DNA reads TGCAGTGCTAGTCGGACTAGCGGGATCCAAGAGACCCAGTACTTC. Protein sequence: CSASRTSGIQETQYF.

The chain employs TRBV4-3 and TRBJ1-1; D is undetermined. Germline CDR1 LGHNA, CDR2 YSLEER. Trimming stripped 0 bases from V and 1 base from J, with 9 bases between. The length of the CDR3 is 15 residues. Here the CDR3 reads CASSQDWQANTEAFF. The CDR3, as DNA: TGCGCCAGCAGCCAAGACTGGCAGGCGAACACTGAAGCTTTCTTT.

This clone showed up just a few times. The chain links TRBV11-2 to TRBJ2-7, with a tentative D call TRBD1 (6 bases). CDR3 size: 14 residues. The germline V and J ends were trimmed by 1 base and 9 bases, with 16 bases remaining between them. Germline V CDR1 and CDR2: SGHAT, FQNNGV. The CDR3 sequence is CASSLAVGGFGQYF. The CDR3 region has the DNA TGTGCCAGCAGCTTAGCGGTAGGGGGATTCGGGCAGTACTTC.

V usage is TRBV12-3 or TRBV12-4 and J usage is TRBJ2-5, with 11 bases matching TRBD2. V gave up 6 bases and J gave up 5 bases; unmatched junction bases: 2. There are 13 residues in the CDR3. The chain's CDR3 is CASRTSGVETQYF. As DNA, the CDR3 is TGTGCCAGCAGGACTAGCGGGGTGGAGACCCAGTACTTC.

This chain connects TRBV28 to TRBJ2-7; 12 nucleotides align to TRBD1. The length of the CDR3 is 17 residues. With V trimmed by 6 bases and J by 4 bases, 13 bases remained unmatched. Germline V lookup: CDR1 MDHEN, CDR2 SYDVKM. CDR3 protein: CASSPVPGTGGGYEQYF. The DNA of the CDR3 is TGTGCCAGCAGCCCTGTTCCGGGGACAGGGGGCGGGTACGAGCAGTACTTC.

The chain links TRBV29-1 to TRBJ1-1, with 7 bases matching TRBD1. CDR1 and CDR2 (germline): SQVTM, ANQGSEA. V lost 5 bases, J lost 4 bases, and 4 bases stayed unmatched. The CDR3 runs 12 residues. The CDR3 DNA follows: TGCAGCGTTTTACAGGGGTCCACTGAAGCTTTCTTT. It is translated as CSVLQGSTEAFF.